Each of the 4 T cell receptor beta chains below was sequenced from the same sample in a study of CD4+ T cells in melanoma. Generated by immunoSEQ multiplex PCR, the TCRdb table keeps only in-frame clones and is missing some. Of around 100,000 clones in the sample, over 80% were seen once. Sequencing was performed on peripheral blood. Receptor source: a human donor with melanoma.

V usage is TRBV4-2 and J usage is TRBJ2-1; unclear D gene. V gave up 1 base and J gave up 3 bases, with 19 bases separating them. Per the germline V gene, CDR1 is LGHNA and CDR2 is YNFKEQ. This CDR3 contains 18 residues. CDR3 sequence (DNA): TGTGCCAGCAGCCAAGTCGCAGGTACCAACTACTACTACAATGAGCAGTTCTTC. Its protein is CASSQVAGTNYYYNEQFF.

The chain joins TRBV9 to TRBJ2-7, with 9 nucleotides matching TRBD2. With V trimmed by 0 bases and J by 4 bases, 5 bases remained unmatched. CDR1 is SGDLS, CDR2 YYNGEE, per germline. This CDR3 spans 15 amino acids. The CDR3 sequence: CASSVAAGGRYEQYF. The DNA for the CDR3 is TGTGCCAGCAGCGTAGCAGCGGGAGGCCGGTACGAGCAGTACTTC. The variable domain in full, with the rest retrieved from reference TRBV9 and TRBJ2-7, is DSGVTQTPKHLITATGQRVTLRCSPRSGDLSVYWYQQSLDQGLQFLIQYYNGEERAKGNILERFSAQQFPDLHSELNLSSLELGDSALYFCASSVAAGGRYEQYFGPGTRLTVT.

The chain is built from TRBV28 and TRBJ2-7; 11 bases line up with TRBD2. With V trimmed by 6 bases and J by 0 bases, 1 base remained unmatched. The CDR3 is made up of 14 amino acids. Per the germline V gene, CDR1 is MDHEN and CDR2 is SYDVKM. CDR3 coding DNA: TGTGCCAGCAGGGGGACTAGCGGCTCCTACGAGCAGTACTTC. Residues: CASRGTSGSYEQYF.

The chain employs TRBV10-1 and TRBJ1-2, with D hard to call. The CDR3 covers 15 residues. Trimming took off 4 bases at V and 3 bases at J, with 15 bases between the two ends. In germline, CDR1 is WNHNN, CDR2 SYGVQD (reference sequence). The CDR3 sequence is CASSGPGTMDYGYTF. CDR3 coding DNA: TGCGCCAGCAGTGGACCCGGCACCATGGACTATGGCTACACCTTC.